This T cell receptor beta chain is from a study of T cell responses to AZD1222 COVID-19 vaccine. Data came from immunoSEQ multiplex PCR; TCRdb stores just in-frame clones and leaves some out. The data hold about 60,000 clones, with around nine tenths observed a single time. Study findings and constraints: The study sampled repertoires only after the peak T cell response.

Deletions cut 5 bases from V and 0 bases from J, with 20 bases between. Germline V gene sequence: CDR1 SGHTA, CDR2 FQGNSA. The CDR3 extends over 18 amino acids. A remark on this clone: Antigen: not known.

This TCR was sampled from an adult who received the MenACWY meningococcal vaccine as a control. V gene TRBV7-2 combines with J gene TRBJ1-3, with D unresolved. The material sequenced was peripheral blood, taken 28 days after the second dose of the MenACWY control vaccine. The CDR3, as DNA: TGTGCCAGCAGCCTTAGGAAAGGCACCACCAACTCTGGAAACACCATATATTTT. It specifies CASSLRKGTTNSGNTIYF.